The next 15 T cell receptor beta chains were all read from a single sample in a study of blood T cell repertoires in COVID-19 (dated by TCRdb to the early 2020s). Libraries were built with the immunoSEQ multiplex PCR assay. TCRdb re-hosts the immuneACCESS table, in-frame sequences only. Its copies lack some clones; in the studies checked, an unresolved V gene accounts for under half of them, and the cause for the rest is not known. The table for this sample lists roughly 230,000 clones; about 85% of them were counted only once. 0.85% to 1% of the sample goes to the ten largest clones. The sequenced sample consisted of peripheral blood. Receptors originate from a man aged 35 to 55 with acute or convalescent COVID-19.

V usage is TRBV5-4 and J usage is TRBJ2-2; TRBD1 matches at 7 bases. The V gene end was trimmed by 0 bases and the J gene end by 5 bases; junction bases not matched to a gene: 4. Germline CDR1 SGHNT, CDR2 YYREEE (reference sequence). This CDR3 contains 15 residues. The CDR3, as DNA: TGTGCCAGCAGCTTGGAGGGACAGAGAACCGGGGAGCTGTTTTTT. This codes for CASSLEGQRTGELFF.

This clone was detected only once. V is TRBV11-1 and J is TRBJ2-5; D might be TRBD2 (6 bases). This CDR3 has 14 residues. Germline CDR1 SGHAT, CDR2 FQDESV (reference sequence). V lost 2 bases and J 2 bases, leaving 9 bases between the germline ends. CDR3 DNA sequence: TGTGCCAGCAGCTTATACGGGGGACAAGAGACCCAGTACTTC. Translating gives CASSLYGGQETQYF. The full variable domain, its missing parts supplied by reference TRBV11-1 and TRBJ2-5, is EAEVAQSPRYKITEKSQAVAFWCDPISGHATLYWYRQILGQGPELLVQFQDESVVDDSQLPKDRFSAERLKGVDSTLKIQPAELGDSAMYLCASSLYGGQETQYFGPGTRLLVL.

V and J are TRBV18 and TRBJ2-5; no reliable D call. Germline CDR1 KGHSH, CDR2 LQKENI. V lost 0 bases to trimming and J lost 0 bases, with 5 bases between them. This CDR3 contains 14 residues. The CDR3 DNA is TGTGCCAGCTCACCACCGAACAACCAAGAGACCCAGTACTTC. It yields the protein CASSPPNNQETQYF.

The chain joins TRBV5-4 to TRBJ1-1; D perhaps matches TRBD1 (5 bases). The CDR3 is 13 residues long. Germline-derived CDR1 and CDR2 are SGHNT and YYREEE (reference sequence). V lost 3 bases and J 11 bases, leaving 17 bases between the germline ends. As DNA, the CDR3 is TGTGCCAGCAGCTCCGGGGCGGGGAGGGTTGCTTTCTTT. Protein sequence: CASSSGAGRVAFF. Full variable domain (missing parts from reference TRBV5-4 and TRBJ1-1): ETGVTQSPTHLIKTRGQQVTLRCSSQSGHNTVSWYQQALGQGPQFIFQYYREEENGRGNFPPRFSGLQFPNYSSELNVNALELDDSALYLCASSSGAGRVAFFGQGTRLTVV.

J is TRBJ1-6 and V is TRBV27, with 9 bases that match TRBD1. With V trimmed by 6 bases and J by 10 bases, 10 bases remained unmatched. The CDR3 consists of 15 residues. Germline CDR1 is MNHEY and CDR2 is SMNVEV (reference sequence). The DNA of the CDR3 is TGTGCCAGCAGGGCCGGGACAGGGAGTTCCTCACCCCTCCACTTT. It codes for CASRAGTGSSSPLHF.

The V and J genes are TRBV19 and TRBJ1-6; D is perhaps TRBD1 (5 bases). Germline CDR1 and CDR2: LNHDA and SQIVND (reference sequence). V was shortened by 5 bases and J by 10 bases, with 12 bases between the two germline ends. This CDR3 contains 13 residues. The CDR3 loop reads CASSLAGPSPLHF. The DNA for the CDR3 is TGTGCCAGTAGTCTGGCAGGGCCATCACCCCTCCACTTT.

This chain joins TRBV28 and TRBJ2-1, with 9 bases aligning to TRBD1. CDR3 length: 14 amino acids. Germline assignment: CDR1 MDHEN and CDR2 SYDVKM. Trimming at V came to 6 bases and at J to 3 bases, leaving 3 bases not matched to a gene. DNA of the CDR3: TGTGCCAGCAGAACAGGGGGCCGCTACAATGAGCAGTTCTTC. It specifies CASRTGGRYNEQFF.

V and J are TRBV28 and TRBJ1-3; D remains unclear. V dropped 7 bases and J dropped 2 bases, with 15 bases sitting between them. The germline V gene has CDR1 MDHEN and CDR2 SYDVKM. This CDR3 contains 15 residues. CDR3 loop: CASITARWTGNTIYF. In nucleotides, the CDR3 is TGTGCCAGCATTACGGCGCGGTGGACTGGAAACACCATATATTTT.

The chain carries TRBV2 and TRBJ1-6; 8 nucleotides match TRBD1. This CDR3 spans 15 amino acids. Germline CDR1 SNHLY, CDR2 FYNNEI. With V trimmed by 3 bases and J by 10 bases, 8 bases remained unmatched. CDR3 DNA sequence: TGTGCCAGCAGTGATAGCCGCGGACAGGGATCACCCCTCCACTTT. The encoded protein is CASSDSRGQGSPLHF.

CDR3 sequence: CASSEIRAGQFF. DNA of the CDR3: TGTGCCAGCAGTGAGATTCGGGCGGGCCAGTTCTTC. J is TRBJ2-1 and V is TRBV2; the D gene is possibly TRBD2 (5 bases). This CDR3 region has 12 residues. The ends were cut back, 3 bases at V and 13 bases at J, with 13 bases in the middle. Germline assignment: CDR1 SNHLY and CDR2 FYNNEI.

V is TRBV19 and J is TRBJ1-1, with D possibly TRBD1 on 6 matching bases. CDR1 and CDR2 from the germline V gene are LNHDA and SQIVND (reference sequence). The CDR3 is made up of 11 amino acids. Trimming cost V 4 bases and J 8 bases, with 8 bases left between them. CDR3 loop: CASSNREEAFF. DNA for the CDR3: TGTGCCAGTAGTAACAGGGAGGAAGCTTTCTTT.

The count of this clone is one. The genes are TRBV6-5 and TRBJ1-5, with no clear D. Germline CDR1 and CDR2: MNHEY and SVGAGI. The CDR3 sequence is 13 residues long. Trimming removed 6 bases from V and 0 bases from J, with 6 bases in between. CDR3 DNA: TGTGCCAGCAGCGGTTATAGCAATCAGCCCCAGCATTTT. Translating it yields CASSGYSNQPQHF.

The chain recombines TRBV6-2 or TRBV6-3 with TRBJ2-2; possibly TRBD1 for D (6 bases). Deletions cut 6 bases from V and 0 bases from J, with 11 bases between. From germline, CDR1 is MNHEY and CDR2 SVGEGT. The CDR3 is 15 residues long. CDR3 nucleotide sequence: TGTGCCAGCAGCACAGGGTTCGCGAACACCGGGGAGCTGTTTTTT. This encodes CASSTGFANTGELFF.

The chain employs TRBV28 and TRBJ1-5; 10 positions agree with TRBD1. The CDR3 covers 17 residues. Losses at the gene ends were 1 base for V and 0 bases for J; bases not matched to a gene: 3. CDR1 and CDR2 from the germline V gene are MDHEN and SYDVKM. CDR3: CASSLFGTGDSNQPQHF. The CDR3 DNA reads TGTGCCAGCAGTTTATTTGGGACAGGGGATAGCAATCAGCCCCAGCATTTT.

The rearrangement joins TRBV11-2 to TRBJ2-1; TRBD2 agrees at 7 bases. With V trimmed by 3 bases and J by 4 bases, 3 bases remained unmatched. Germline V lookup: CDR1 SGHAT, CDR2 FQNNGV. This CDR3 contains 14 residues. The CDR3 protein is CASSFLAVYNEQFF. As DNA, the CDR3 is TGTGCCAGCAGCTTTCTAGCGGTATACAATGAGCAGTTCTTC. Looking up the rest from reference TRBV11-2 and TRBJ2-1 gives the full variable domain: EAGVAQSPRYKIIEKRQSVAFWCNPISGHATLYWYQQILGQGPKLLIQFQNNGVVDDSQLPKDRFSAERLKGVDSTLKIQPAKLEDSAVYLCASSFLAVYNEQFFGPGTRLTVL.